Given below is one T cell receptor (beta chain) in context. Its antigen is as yet unknown. One entry per CDR3 protein, called by TCRdb with MiXCR from the reads. This sample has some 220,000 distinct CDR3 sequences; about 38% occur once, and the top ten carry approximately 59%. This specimen belongs to a study of T cell repertoires in cytomegalovirus infection. As for the study in general: Carrying CMV and the relevant HLA type showed in public TCR beta signatures. Study findings and constraints: Ex vivo, HLA-C-restricted CMV-specific TCR beta clonotypes prevailed over the rest of the response.

The CDR3 is made up of 18 amino acids. With 2 bases clipped from V and 8 bases from J, the junction kept 9 bases outside the gene matches. The chain carries TRBV12-3 or TRBV12-4 and TRBJ2-4; 16 bases fit TRBD2. The sample here was CD8+ T cells from cultured PBMCs, taken from culture after CMV antigen stimulation. The clonotype was recovered from a human donor in good health (CMV status not recorded). Some clones in this sample may be carry-over from other donors' samples. CDR3 DNA: TGTGCCAGCAGTTTAAGTTCCGGGACTAGCGGGAGGGTAGACATTCAGTACTTC. This translates into CASSLSSGTSGRVDIQYF.